The sequence of this T cell receptor (beta chain) was determined in a study of STAT5B mutations in CD4+ large granular lymphocyte leukemia. CDR1 and CDR2 (germline): SGHAT, FQNNGV. V shed 0 bases and J shed 4 bases, with 18 bases lying between them. The CDR3 sequence is 17 residues long. Clones were read by immunoSEQ multiplex PCR, and TCRdb kept only the in-frame ones, dropping some. The table shows about 30,000 clones, with 65% to 80% occurring only once. The source of this sequence is a human donor in good health. The chain couples TRBV11-2 to TRBJ1-2; D may be TRBD1 (5 bases). Material: CD4+ T cells from blood buffy coats. The CDR3 protein is CASSLDRGMGTAYGYTF. As DNA, the CDR3 is TGTGCCAGCAGCTTAGACCGGGGAATGGGGACGGCCTATGGCTACACCTTC.